A single sample is the source of the 21 T cell receptor beta chains below, sequenced in a study of cytomegalovirus exposure and HLA in healthy donors. PCR involved 60 Vbeta and 13 Jbeta primers. Repertoires were generated with immunoSEQ multiplex PCR, while TCRdb's copy carries only in-frame clones and drops some. Here the sample spans 200,000 to 250,000 clones, approximately 80% being singletons. The sequencing input was PBMCs. These receptor sequences come from a girl aged 2 to 9 in good health and CMV-seronegative.

V is TRBV2 and J is TRBJ1-4; no reliable D call. Trimming pared 3 bases from V and 7 bases from J, leaving 15 bases between. Germline CDR1 reads SNHLY; CDR2 reads FYNNEI. The CDR3 has 15 amino acids. As DNA, the CDR3 is TGTGCCAGCAGTGATTCGCGGGCGTTGGGTGAAAAACTGTTTTTT. Residues: CASSDSRALGEKLFF.

V is TRBV6-1 and J is TRBJ2-7, with D tentatively TRBD2 (6 bases). Trimming took off 6 bases at V and 2 bases at J, with 11 bases between the two ends. Germline V lookup: CDR1 MNHNS, CDR2 SASEGT. CDR3 length: 13 residues. The CDR3 region has the DNA TGTGCCAGCAGGGTGGAGGGGCCCTACGAGCAGTACTTC. Its translation is CASRVEGPYEQYF.

This clone was found a few times. The chain has TRBV2 and TRBJ2-5, with 8 nucleotides matching TRBD2. CDR3 length: 15 amino acids. V gave up 6 bases and J gave up 5 bases; unmatched junction bases: 11. Germline V CDR1 and CDR2: SNHLY, FYNNEI. CDR3 residues: CASRRGGLGRETQYF. The CDR3, as DNA: TGTGCCAGCAGACGAGGGGGACTAGGCAGGGAGACCCAGTACTTC.

This sequence joins TRBV6-5 and TRBJ2-7; the D gene is possibly TRBD2 (6 bases). V lost 7 bases, J lost 0 bases, and 13 bases lay in between. The CDR3 length is 14 residues. CDR1 is MNHEY and CDR2 is SVGAGI in the germline V gene. The CDR3 nucleotides read TGTGCCAGCACCTCCCCAGCGGGCTCCTACGAGCAGTACTTC. Its protein product is CASTSPAGSYEQYF.

This clone was counted a few times. The chain has TRBV11-1 and TRBJ2-5; 11 positions agree with TRBD1. Germline V gives CDR1 SGHAT, CDR2 FQDESV (reference sequence). V gave up 5 bases and J gave up 2 bases; unmatched junction bases: 4. The length of the CDR3 is 15 residues. In nucleotides, the CDR3 is TGTGCCAGCAGCCCCGGGACAGGGGGGCAAGAGACCCAGTACTTC. This encodes CASSPGTGGQETQYF.

The CDR3 sequence is CAPSVGGFTDTQYF. CDR3 coding DNA: TGTGCACCCAGCGTGGGGGGGTTCACAGATACGCAGTATTTT. The J gene is TRBJ2-3, the V gene TRBV5-6, with 7 nucleotides matching TRBD2. The CDR3 contains 14 residues. Germline values: CDR1 SGHDT, CDR2 YYEEEE.

V usage is TRBV5-6 and J usage is TRBJ2-5; D may be TRBD2 (5 bases). The J call may be in error: the DNA end matches TRBJ2-7 better. The CDR3 is 13 residues long. Germline V CDR1 and CDR2: SGHDT, YYEEEE. In DNA, the CDR3 is TGTGCCAGCAGCCCTGGACTGGTCTACGAGCAGTACTTC. It codes for CASSPGLVYEQYF.

The chain couples TRBV7-9 to TRBJ2-7, with unresolved D. V dropped 1 base and J dropped 6 bases, with 13 bases sitting between them. The CDR3 totals 14 residues. From germline, CDR1 is SEHNR and CDR2 FQNEAQ (reference sequence). The CDR3 spells CASSLGPQGVEQYF. The CDR3 DNA sequence: TGTGCCAGCAGCTTAGGCCCCCAAGGAGTCGAGCAGTACTTC.

The rearrangement joins TRBV14 to TRBJ1-4; D is uncertain. Trimming took 0 bases from V and 6 from J, leaving 5 bases between them. The CDR3 totals 13 residues. Germline V gene sequence: CDR1 SGHDN, CDR2 FVKESK. DNA for the CDR3: TGTGCCAGCAGCCAAGATATCGATGAAAAACTGTTTTTT. Translation gives CASSQDIDEKLFF.

The chain employs TRBV5-6 and TRBJ2-5; D gene uncertain. The CDR3 sequence is 14 residues long. From germline, CDR1 is SGHDT and CDR2 YYEEEE. The ends were cut back, 0 bases at V and 0 bases at J, with 6 bases in the middle. For the CDR3, the DNA is TGTGCCAGCAGCTTGGATTCAGACCAAGAGACCCAGTACTTC. Protein sequence: CASSLDSDQETQYF.

The chain combines TRBV6-6 with TRBJ1-3; unclear D gene. V lost 2 bases, J lost 8 bases, and 13 bases lay in between. This CDR3 region has 14 residues. Germline V gene data show CDR1 as MNHNY and CDR2 as SVGAGI (reference sequence). The CDR3 region is CASSYDDRSYTIYF. CDR3 coding DNA: TGTGCCAGCAGTTACGACGACCGTAGCTACACCATATATTTT.

The V call is TRBV7-2, the J call TRBJ1-4; D is undetermined. The CDR3 sequence is 15 residues long. Germline V CDR1 and CDR2: SGHTA, FQGNSA. V was trimmed by 0 bases and J by 9 bases, leaving 14 bases between them. Here the CDR3 reads CASSLAHAREKKLFF. The CDR3 DNA follows: TGTGCCAGCAGCTTAGCCCATGCCCGCGAAAAAAAACTGTTTTTT.

The chain has TRBV29-1 and TRBJ1-2; 7 bases are a match to TRBD1. CDR1 is SQVTM and CDR2 is ANQGSEA in the germline V gene. The CDR3 consists of 12 residues. The V segment lost 7 bases and the J segment 1 base; nucleotides outside the gene matches: 3. CDR3 in DNA: TGCAGCGACAGGGGTGGTAACTATGGCTACACCTTC. This sequence encodes CSDRGGNYGYTF.

This chain links TRBV19 with TRBJ2-1; 7 bases align to TRBD1. CDR3 length: 11 amino acids. V dropped 4 bases and J dropped 13; count of bases not matched to a gene: 4. The germline V gene has CDR1 LNHDA and CDR2 SQIVND (reference sequence). The CDR3 DNA sequence: TGTGCCAGTAGTACGGGACAGCTCCAGTTCTTC. Protein product: CASSTGQLQFF.

This sequence joins TRBV27 and TRBJ2-7; 10 bases are a match to TRBD1. Per the germline V gene, CDR1 is MNHEY and CDR2 is SMNVEV (reference sequence). The ends lost 5 bases at V and 6 bases at J; junction bases unmatched: 4. CDR3 size: 13 residues. DNA of the CDR3: TGTGCCAGCAGTCCCCGACAGGGGGCCGAGCAGTACTTC. It codes for CASSPRQGAEQYF.

The rearrangement joins TRBV5-4 to TRBJ1-1, with D possibly matching TRBD1 (5 bases). The germline V gene has CDR1 SGHNT and CDR2 YYREEE (reference sequence). V lost 0 bases to trimming and J lost 3 bases, with 15 bases between them. The CDR3 loop spans 16 amino acids. The CDR3 reads CASSLGARREDTEAFF. In DNA, the CDR3 is TGTGCCAGCAGCTTGGGGGCCCGCAGGGAGGACACTGAAGCTTTCTTT.

The chain has TRBV19 and TRBJ2-1; 9 bases match TRBD2. The junction had 5 bases not matched to a gene; V was cut back by 9 bases and J by 5 bases. The CDR3 is 13 residues long. Germline loops: CDR1 LNHDA, CDR2 SQIVND (reference sequence). CDR3 region: CARLAGSNNEQFF. CDR3 nucleotides: TGTGCCAGGCTAGCGGGATCCAACAATGAGCAGTTCTTC.

V usage is TRBV4-1 and J usage is TRBJ2-6; the D gene is possibly TRBD1 (5 bases). V lost 5 bases to trimming and J lost 1 base, with 18 bases between them. The CDR3 has 18 amino acids. Germline V gene lookup returns CDR1 MGHRA and CDR2 YSYEKL. CDR3 nucleotide sequence: TGCGCCAGCAGCTCTTACAAGGGGAAGGGTTCTGGGGCCAACGTCCTGACTTTC. This codes for CASSSYKGKGSGANVLTF.

V gene TRBV29-1 combines with J gene TRBJ2-1, with TRBD1 as a possible D gene (8 bases). Per germline, CDR1 SQVTM and CDR2 ANQGSEA. The CDR3 has 12 residues. V lost 6 bases to trimming and J lost 8 bases, with 14 bases between them. In DNA, the CDR3 is TGCAGCGTCCTACAGGGGGGGGATGAGCAGTTCTTC. Protein sequence: CSVLQGGDEQFF.

This clone was counted between two and nine times. V and J are TRBV25-1 and TRBJ2-5, with 8 bases lining up with TRBD1. There are 13 residues in the CDR3. The germline V gene has CDR1 MGHDK and CDR2 SYGVNS. V lost 4 bases, J lost 4 bases, and 2 bases stayed unmatched. CDR3 coding DNA: TGTGCCAGCAGTGCGGACAGGGCAGAGACCCAGTACTTC. Translation gives CASSADRAETQYF. Complete variable domain (other parts from reference TRBV25-1 and TRBJ2-5): EADIYQTPRYLVIGTGKKITLECSQTMGHDKMYWYQQDPGMELHLIHYSYGVNSTEKGDLSSESTVSRIRTEHFPLTLESARPSHTSQYLCASSADRAETQYFGPGTRLLVL.

The chain uses TRBV21-1 and TRBJ1-6. TRBV21-1 is a pseudogene locus. The CDR3 loop spans 12 amino acids. The DNA for the CDR3 is TGTGCCAGCAGCTGCGGGGTTTCACCCCTCCACTTT. Translating it yields CASSCGVSPLHF.